The entry below gives a single T cell receptor (beta chain) sequence along with its context. As yet, its antigen is unknown. The source of the sample is a study of Graves' ophthalmopathy and Graves' hyperthyroidism. The overall study: Before any treatment, peripheral blood was taken at the initial diagnosis. Study-wide results and limits: A model built from 13 signatures distinguished ophthalmopathy from stable hyperthyroidism with approximately 89% sensitivity and approximately 80% specificity.

PBMCs stemmed from around 10 ml of fresh peripheral blood. Amplification from RNA transcripts yielded the TCR beta CDR3 regions. HTBI-primed RT-PCR formed the first round, and a multiplex PCR formed the second. Each CDR3 protein gets one entry after TCRdb re-called the multiplex PCR reads with MiXCR. The sample lists some 350,000 distinct CDR3 sequences; roughly a sixth were seen once. Germline lookup yields CDR1 SGHRS and CDR2 YFSETQ. With 4 bases removed from V and 7 bases from J, the gap between germline ends came to 15 bases. This CDR3 region has 13 residues. This receptor was identified in an adult woman with stable Graves' hyperthyroidism. The sample was peripheral blood. The rearrangement links TRBV5-1 to TRBJ2-7; no reliable D call. In nucleotides, the CDR3 is TGCGCCAGCAGCCTGGCCGAGGTTTATGAGCAGTACTTC. Amino acids: CASSLAEVYEQYF. Combining the CDR3 with reference TRBV5-1 and TRBJ2-7 gives the whole variable domain KAGVTQTPRYLIKTRGQQVTLSCSPISGHRSVSWYQQTPGQGLQFLFEYFSETQRNKGNFPGRFSGRQFSNSRSEMNVSTLELGDSALYLCASSLAEVYEQYFGPGTRLTVT.